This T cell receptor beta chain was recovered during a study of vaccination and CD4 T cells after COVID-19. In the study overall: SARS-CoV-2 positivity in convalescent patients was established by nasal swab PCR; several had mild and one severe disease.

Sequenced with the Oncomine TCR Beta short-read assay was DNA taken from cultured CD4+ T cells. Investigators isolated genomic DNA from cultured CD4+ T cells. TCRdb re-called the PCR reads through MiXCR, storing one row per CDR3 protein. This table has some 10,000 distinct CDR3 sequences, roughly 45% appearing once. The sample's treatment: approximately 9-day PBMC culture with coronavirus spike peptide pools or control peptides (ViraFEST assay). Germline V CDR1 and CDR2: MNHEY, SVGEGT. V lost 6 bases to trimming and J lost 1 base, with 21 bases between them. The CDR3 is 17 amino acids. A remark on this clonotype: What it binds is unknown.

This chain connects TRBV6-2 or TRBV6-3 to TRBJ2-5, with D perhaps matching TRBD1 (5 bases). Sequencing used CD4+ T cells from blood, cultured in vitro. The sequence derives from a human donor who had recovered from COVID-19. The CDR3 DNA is TGTGCCAGCAGCCCGCTCTCCCTTGACAGTCTCCAAGAGACCCAGTACTTC. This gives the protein CASSPLSLDSLQETQYF.